Below are 13 T cell receptor beta chains sequenced from a single sample in a study of T cell repertoires in cytomegalovirus infection. TCRdb re-called the reads through MiXCR, storing one row per CDR3 protein. The table shows approximately 1,000,000 distinct CDR3 sequences, with around a third occurring only once. These receptors have no known antigen. Sequences were derived from cultured CD8+ T cells from PBMCs, sampled from culture after CMV antigen stimulation. The receptors derive from a human donor in good health (CMV status not recorded). Some clones in this sample may be carry-over from other donors' samples.

V usage is TRBV9 and J usage is TRBJ1-5; 7 bases are shared with TRBD1. This CDR3 comprises 15 residues. V was pared by 3 bases and J by 4 bases, with 7 bases of the junction left unmatched. Germline V gene lookup returns CDR1 SGDLS and CDR2 YYNGEE. CDR3 amino acids: CASSATGTANQPQHF. The CDR3 coding sequence is TGTGCCAGCAGCGCGACGGGGACAGCTAATCAGCCCCAGCATTTT.

The chain employs TRBV12-3 or TRBV12-4 and TRBJ2-7; 10 positions agree with TRBD2. Trimming removed 3 bases from V and 3 bases from J; junction bases left unmatched: 11. CDR3 length equals 17 residues. The CDR3 nucleotides read TGTGCCAGCAGTTTTGGCGGACTAGCGGTGGACCTCTACGAGCAGTACTTC. Translation gives CASSFGGLAVDLYEQYF.

This clonotype has ten or more counts. CDR3: CASSFTGQASEQYV. The CDR3 DNA reads TGTGCCAGCAGCTTTACTGGACAGGCCAGCGAGCAGTACGTC. The V and J genes are TRBV6-2 or TRBV6-3 and TRBJ2-7, with 7 positions matching TRBD1. The V gene end was trimmed by 6 bases and the J gene end by 6 bases; junction bases not matched to a gene: 11. From germline, CDR1 is MNHEY and CDR2 SVGEGT. The CDR3 sequence is 14 residues long.

J is TRBJ2-5 and V is TRBV2, with D perhaps matching TRBD1 or TRBD2 (5 bases each). The CDR3 is made up of 13 amino acids. From germline, CDR1 is SNHLY and CDR2 FYNNEI. With 11 bases removed from V and 3 bases from J, the gap between germline ends came to 16 bases. DNA for the CDR3: TGTGCCGGTGGACTGGGGGAAGAAGAGACCCAGTACTTC. This codes for CAGGLGEEETQYF.

This clonotype was seen a few times. The chain links TRBV6-5 to TRBJ1-6; D is undetermined. The length of the CDR3 is 16 residues. Looked up from germline, CDR1 is MNHEY and CDR2 is SVGAGI. V gave up 0 bases and J gave up 6 bases, with 12 bases separating them. Here the CDR3 reads CASSYSGTSLNSPLHF. DNA of the CDR3: TGTGCCAGCAGTTACTCTGGTACCAGCCTTAATTCACCCCTCCACTTT.

This clonotype was seen a handful of times. This chain connects TRBV29-1 to TRBJ2-7; no clear D gene. Between the trimmed V and J ends, which lost 5 bases and 4 bases, there was a span of 9 bases. CDR3 length equals 11 residues. CDR1 and CDR2 (germline): SQVTM, ANQGSEA. The CDR3 coding sequence is TGCAGCGTTAAGGATGGATACGAGCAGTACTTC. The encoded protein is CSVKDGYEQYF.

This clonotype was recorded a few times. The chain combines TRBV7-2 with TRBJ2-5; the D gene is possibly TRBD1 (5 bases). Trimming took off 3 bases at V and 5 bases at J, with 10 bases between the two ends. Germline-derived CDR1 and CDR2 are SGHTA and FQGNSA. This CDR3 has 13 residues. The CDR3 spells CASSFWGAETQYF. The CDR3 nucleotides are TGTGCCAGCAGCTTTTGGGGCGCCGAGACCCAGTACTTC.

The V and J genes are TRBV5-4 and TRBJ2-7; no clear D gene. The germline CDR1 and CDR2 sequences are SGHNT and YYREEE (reference sequence). Deletions cut 6 bases from V and 6 bases from J, with 19 bases between. This CDR3 has 14 residues. The CDR3 DNA sequence: TGTGCCAGCAACTCGGGTCCGCCCTCTTCCGAGCAGTACTTC. It encodes CASNSGPPSSEQYF.

This sequence joins TRBV4-1 and TRBJ1-4, with D unclear. Germline CDR1 reads MGHRA; CDR2 reads YSYEKL. Trimming took 3 bases from V and 3 from J, leaving 2 bases between them. The CDR3 sequence is 12 residues long. As DNA, the CDR3 is TGCGCCAGCAGCCACCCTAATGAAAAACTGTTTTTT. It translates to CASSHPNEKLFF.

DNA for the CDR3: TGTGCCAGCAGTTTCAGGACTGCCTCCTCACCCCTCCACTTT. The encoded protein is CASSFRTASSPLHF. The V and J genes are TRBV25-1 and TRBJ1-6; D gene uncertain. Germline values: CDR1 MGHDK, CDR2 SYGVNS. V was cut by 5 bases and J by 10 bases, with 15 bases left in between. This CDR3 has 14 residues. The whole variable domain, filled in from reference TRBV25-1 and TRBJ1-6, reads EADIYQTPRYLVIGTGKKITLECSQTMGHDKMYWYQQDPGMELHLIHYSYGVNSTEKGDLSSESTVSRIRTEHFPLTLESARPSHTSQYLCASSFRTASSPLHFGNGTRLTVT.

This clonotype was counted at least ten times. This rearrangement joins TRBV7-9 to TRBJ1-3; TRBD1 agrees at 8 bases. CDR3 size: 17 residues. Germline CDR1 and CDR2: SEHNR and FQNEAQ (reference sequence). V lost 5 bases to trimming and J lost 0 bases; unmatched junction nucleotides: 9. The CDR3 sequence is CASSISGTGSSGNTIYF. For the CDR3, the DNA is TGTGCCAGCAGCATATCCGGGACAGGCAGCTCTGGAAACACCATATATTTT.

This clonotype was picked up a small number of times. The rearrangement links TRBV29-1 to TRBJ1-2; D is ambiguous. V was trimmed by 4 bases and J by 9 bases, leaving 21 bases between them. Germline assignment: CDR1 SQVTM and CDR2 ANQGSEA. The CDR3 has 14 amino acids. The DNA of the CDR3 is TGCAGCGTTGGGGTTAATTCCGGGGAGTTGAGCTACACCTTC. Protein: CSVGVNSGELSYTF.

This chain joins TRBV12-3 or TRBV12-4 and TRBJ1-5; D is perhaps TRBD1 (5 bases). The CDR3 is 13 amino acids. Trimming stripped 2 bases from V and 8 bases from J, with 10 bases between. The CDR3, as DNA: TGTGCCAGCAGTTTAAGGGGACCGGAGCCCCAGCATTTT. Amino acids: CASSLRGPEPQHF.